Detailed here is one T cell receptor (beta chain). The data originate from a study of T-cell memory formation after mild COVID-19. TCRdb analysed the 5' RACE reads with MiXCR anew, one entry per CDR3 protein. The data contain 250,000 or so distinct CDR3 sequences, roughly 10% of them singletons. The clonotype was recovered from a man aged 18-30 years who had mild COVID-19 (a few samples of this study predate the infection). Cell type and time point are not known. Sequencing was done on a sample of PBMCs or a T cell subset sorted from them (not recorded which).

The chain's CDR3 is CASSPWSGGFEETQYF. CDR3 bases: TGTGCCAGCTCACCGTGGAGCGGGGGGTTTGAAGAGACCCAGTACTTC. V gene TRBV18 combines with J gene TRBJ2-5; 9 nucleotides line up with TRBD2. CDR1 is KGHSH, CDR2 LQKENI, per germline. The CDR3 totals 16 residues. With 3 bases clipped from V and 3 bases from J, the junction kept 8 bases outside the gene matches.